The 26 T cell receptor beta chains given below trace back to one sample, sequenced in a study of neoadjuvant anti-PD-1 for oral cavity cancer. The protocol was immunoSEQ multiplex PCR, while the TCRdb copy is restricted to in-frame clones and leaves out a portion. The data hold around 24,000 clones, with 26% observed a single time. Time point reported: after neoadjuvant nivolumab, at surgical resection. This material consisted of tumor tissue, taken after nivolumab (anti-PD-1) treatment. These receptors were taken from a person aged 35-79 years with oral cavity squamous cell carcinoma.

Of note for this clone: The junction departs from the called germline gene at one end, perhaps through a read error. This chain joins TRBV10-3 and TRBJ2-5; 10 positions match TRBD2. The germline CDR1 and CDR2 sequences are ENHRY and SYGVKD. The CDR3 has 17 residues. The CDR3 DNA sequence: TGTGCCATCAGCGAGTATACGACGACTAGCGGGCAAGAGACCCAGTACTTC. Protein product: CAISEYTTTSGQETQYF.

This clone was seen ten or more times. The chain combines TRBV5-1 with TRBJ2-7; no clear D. In germline, CDR1 is SGHRS, CDR2 YFSETQ. The CDR3 is 11 amino acids. V was clipped by 0 bases and J by 5 bases, with 3 bases between them. DNA for the CDR3: TGCGCCAGCAGCTTGGCCCACGAGCAGTACTTC. This translates into CASSLAHEQYF.

This clone has more than one count but fewer than ten. J is TRBJ1-4 and V is TRBV28; the match to TRBD1 covers 7 bases. V lost 3 bases to trimming and J lost 8 bases; unmatched junction nucleotides: 6. The CDR3 runs 14 residues. Germline V CDR1 and CDR2: MDHEN, SYDVKM. The CDR3 nucleotides are TGTGCCAGCAGTTTGGGACAGCCTCCCGAAAAACTGTTTTTT. Its translation: CASSLGQPPEKLFF. The full variable domain, rest sourced from reference TRBV28 and TRBJ1-4, is DVKVTQSSRYLVKRTGEKVFLECVQDMDHENMFWYRQDPGLGLRLIYFSYDVKMKEKGDIPEGYSVSREKKERFSLILESASTNQTSMYLCASSLGQPPEKLFFGSGTQLSVL.

This clone was detected only a few times. This chain joins TRBV4-2 and TRBJ2-1, with TRBD2 matching over 14 bases. This CDR3 contains 20 residues. Germline assignment: CDR1 LGHNA and CDR2 YNFKEQ. V lost 3 bases to trimming and J lost 8 bases; unmatched junction nucleotides: 18. Here the CDR3 DNA reads TGTGCCAGCAGCCATCCCAGGGGTGGACTAGCGGGAGGTAAGGCCTATGAGCAGTTCTTC. It yields the protein CASSHPRGGLAGGKAYEQFF.

The chain links TRBV19 to TRBJ1-5; tentatively, D is TRBD1 (6 bases). The CDR3 is made up of 15 amino acids. CDR1 LNHDA and CDR2 SQIVND come from the germline V gene (reference sequence). V was trimmed by 3 bases and J by 6 bases, leaving 15 bases between them. In DNA form, the CDR3 reads TGTGCCAGTAGTATCTTCGGGGGCCCAGGTCAGCCCCAGCATTTT. This encodes CASSIFGGPGQPQHF.

The chain employs TRBV6-5 and TRBJ2-7; no clear D gene. The CDR3 loop spans 12 amino acids. Germline V gene sequence: CDR1 MNHEY, CDR2 SVGAGI. Trimming left V 10 bases short and J 2 bases short, with 12 bases between. The chain's CDR3 is CATKTATYEQYF. The CDR3 coding sequence is TGTGCCACCAAAACAGCGACCTACGAGCAGTACTTC.

The chain carries TRBV11-2 and TRBJ2-5; 11 bases agree with TRBD2. J lost 8 bases, V lost 4 bases, and 9 bases had no gene match. Germline V lookup: CDR1 SGHAT, CDR2 FQNNGV. The CDR3 runs to 15 residues. CDR3 protein: CASSSGLAGGQTQYF. CDR3 nucleotide sequence: TGTGCCAGCAGCTCGGGTCTAGCGGGGGGCCAAACCCAGTACTTC.

The chain uses TRBV5-6 and TRBJ1-1; 8 nucleotides agree with TRBD1. This CDR3 region has 15 residues. V dropped 2 bases and J dropped 1; count of bases not matched to a gene: 4. Per the germline V gene, CDR1 is SGHDT and CDR2 is YYEEEE. The DNA for the CDR3 is TGTGCCAGCAGCTTTCAGGGACAGGCGAACACTGAAGCTTTCTTT. Its protein is CASSFQGQANTEAFF.

CDR3 amino acids: CASSQDSHDQPQHF. CDR3 coding DNA: TGCGCCAGCAGCCAGGACAGCCACGATCAGCCCCAGCATTTT. The chain is built from TRBV5-1 and TRBJ1-5, with TRBD1 as a possible D gene (6 bases). The V gene's germline CDR1 is SGHRS and CDR2 YFSETQ. CDR3 length equals 14 residues. Trimming took 4 bases from V and 5 from J, leaving 13 bases between them.

The CDR3 nucleotides are TGTGCCAGCAGTGGAGCCCGAGCGGGAGGTTCAGAGACCCAGTACTTC. Protein product: CASSGARAGGSETQYF. The V call is TRBV2, the J call TRBJ2-5; 9 bases are a match to TRBD2. With 4 bases clipped from V and 4 bases from J, the junction kept 10 bases outside the gene matches. In germline, CDR1 is SNHLY, CDR2 FYNNEI. The CDR3 extends over 16 amino acids.

The J gene is TRBJ1-1, the V gene TRBV5-4, with 10 bases lining up with TRBD1. Germline V gene lookup returns CDR1 SGHNT and CDR2 YYREEE (reference sequence). CDR3 size: 14 residues. V dropped 4 bases and J dropped 9; count of bases not matched to a gene: 9. The DNA for the CDR3 is TGTGCCAGCAGCGCGACAGGGGGCAGCGACAAAGCTTTCTTT. Its protein product is CASSATGGSDKAFF.

This clone was observed a few times. This chain links TRBV5-4 with TRBJ2-3; 9 bases are a match to TRBD1. From germline, CDR1 is SGHNT and CDR2 YYREEE (reference sequence). This CDR3 region has 14 residues. Germline trimming cut 3 bases from V and 4 bases from J; bases unmatched to any gene: 3. Written as DNA, the CDR3 is TGTGCCAGCAGCTGGGACAGGGCGGCAGATACGCAGTATTTT. Its translation: CASSWDRAADTQYF.

This clone came up once. V and J are TRBV20-1 and TRBJ2-7; D not resolved. CDR1 and CDR2 from the germline V gene are DFQATT and SNEGSKA (reference sequence). V gave up 5 bases and J gave up 5 bases, with 10 bases separating them. The CDR3 runs to 11 residues. The CDR3 loop reads CSADDRNEQYF. The CDR3 nucleotides are TGCAGTGCTGACGACCGCAACGAGCAGTACTTC.

This clone was counted between two and nine times. This rearrangement joins TRBV7-8 to TRBJ2-7; D remains unclear. V lost 1 base, J lost 0 bases, and 16 bases lay in between. The CDR3 length is 17 residues. The germline V gene has CDR1 SGHVS and CDR2 FQNEAQ. As DNA, the CDR3 is TGTGCCAGCAGCTTAGTATCGGCCGGAGCAAACTCCTACGAGCAGTACTTC. Translated, it gives CASSLVSAGANSYEQYF.

The chain uses TRBV5-1 and TRBJ2-7; the match to TRBD2 covers 7 bases. Unmatched junction bases numbered 23, after V lost 0 bases and J lost 2 bases. Germline assignment: CDR1 SGHRS and CDR2 YFSETQ. This CDR3 has 21 amino acids. CDR3 bases: TGCGCCAGCAGCTTGGCCTGTTGCGGGGCTAGCGGTACCCCTCACCCCTACGAGCAGTACTTC. This gives the protein CASSLACCGASGTPHPYEQYF.

V usage is TRBV19 and J usage is TRBJ2-2; 7 bases fit TRBD1. CDR1 is LNHDA, CDR2 SQIVND, per germline (reference sequence). The V gene end was trimmed by 7 bases and the J gene end by 10 bases; junction bases not matched to a gene: 12. The CDR3 length is 14 residues. The CDR3 DNA sequence: TGTGCCAGTACCCAGACAGGGTTGGGAGAGGAGCTGTTTTTT. This translates into CASTQTGLGEELFF.

By share of the sample, this clone is medium-sized. The chain employs TRBV28 and TRBJ1-5, with TRBD1 identical over 9 bases. Germline-derived CDR1 and CDR2 are MDHEN and SYDVKM. Germline trimming cut 6 bases from V and 9 bases from J; bases unmatched to any gene: 6. CDR3 length equals 13 residues. DNA of the CDR3: TGTGCCAGCAGCACAACAGGGGGCGGGCCCCAGCATTTT. Its translation: CASSTTGGGPQHF.

V gene TRBV6-1 combines with J gene TRBJ2-7; D remains unclear. This CDR3 spans 11 amino acids. Germline V gives CDR1 MNHNS, CDR2 SASEGT. The V end was cut by 9 bases, the J end by 2 bases, with 8 bases between. In nucleotides, the CDR3 is TGTGCCAGTCGGCGCACCTACGAGCAGTACTTC. Amino acids: CASRRTYEQYF.

The V call is TRBV7-3, the J call TRBJ2-2; 8 nucleotides line up with TRBD2. CDR3 length: 16 amino acids. With 5 bases clipped from V and 2 bases from J, the junction kept 7 bases outside the gene matches. Germline V gene sequence: CDR1 SGHTA, CDR2 FQGTGA. The DNA of the CDR3 is TGTGCCAGCAGCCCCGCGGGAGGCCTCAACACCGGGGAGCTGTTTTTT. Translation: CASSPAGGLNTGELFF.

The genes are TRBV2 and TRBJ2-6; no clear D gene. The germline V gene has CDR1 SNHLY and CDR2 FYNNEI. This CDR3 region has 17 residues. V was clipped by 3 bases and J by 0 bases, with 12 bases between them. CDR3 protein: CASSEVPEASGANVLTF. CDR3 coding DNA: TGTGCCAGCAGTGAGGTCCCTGAAGCCTCTGGGGCCAACGTCCTGACTTTC.

This clone was seen more than once but under ten times. The V and J genes are TRBV19 and TRBJ1-6; unclear D gene. Trimming took 4 bases from V and 10 from J, leaving 11 bases between them. Germline CDR1 is LNHDA and CDR2 is SQIVND (reference sequence). CDR3 length: 13 residues. The CDR3 is CASSKGRSSPLHF. In DNA form, the CDR3 reads TGTGCCAGTAGTAAGGGAAGAAGCTCACCCCTCCACTTT.

The V gene is TRBV25-1, the J gene TRBJ2-1; possibly TRBD1 or TRBD2 for D (5 bases each). This CDR3 is 13 amino acids long. Trimming stripped 2 bases from V and 7 bases from J, with 9 bases between. CDR1 and CDR2 (germline): MGHDK, SYGVNS. CDR3 loop: CASSEVWGNEQFF. CDR3 nucleotide sequence: TGTGCCAGCAGTGAAGTCTGGGGGAATGAGCAGTTCTTC.

V usage is TRBV7-2 and J usage is TRBJ2-6, with unresolved D. The germline V gene encodes CDR1 SGHTA and CDR2 FQGNSA. The CDR3 extends over 16 amino acids. Trimming took 3 bases from V and 0 from J, leaving 9 bases between them. The CDR3 sequence is CASSFPRFSGANVLTF. In DNA form, the CDR3 reads TGTGCCAGCAGCTTCCCTAGGTTCTCTGGGGCCAACGTCCTGACTTTC.

Only a few counts were recorded for this clone. The genes are TRBV19 and TRBJ1-2, with D unclear. V was cut by 10 bases and J by 2 bases, with 11 bases left in between. This CDR3 spans 12 amino acids. Germline V CDR1 and CDR2: LNHDA, SQIVND (reference sequence). CDR3 coding DNA: TGTGCCACCGGACCGCCAAACTATGGCTACACCTTC. Translation: CATGPPNYGYTF.

This clone came up a few times. The chain couples TRBV9 to TRBJ1-2; D is possibly TRBD1 (6 bases). The V end lost 2 bases, the J end lost 4 bases, and 15 bases lay between the germline ends. Germline loops: CDR1 SGDLS, CDR2 YYNGEE. The CDR3 runs 15 residues. In DNA form, the CDR3 reads TGTGCCAGCAGCGTGCGACAGGACCTGGGCTATGGCTACACCTTC. This codes for CASSVRQDLGYGYTF.

A few counts support this clone. V usage is TRBV6-1 and J usage is TRBJ1-2, with a tentative D call TRBD1 (5 bases). V lost 4 bases, J lost 0 bases, and 9 bases lay in between. This CDR3 has 14 amino acids. Germline CDR1 MNHNS, CDR2 SASEGT. CDR3 in amino acids: CASSVDKTNYGYTF. DNA of the CDR3: TGTGCCAGCAGTGTGGACAAAACTAACTATGGCTACACCTTC.